These 4 T cell receptor beta chains originate from one sample sequenced in a study of blood T cell repertoires in COVID-19. Data came from immunoSEQ multiplex PCR; TCRdb stores just in-frame clones and leaves some out. This table holds about 130,000 clones, approximately 80% found once. Source material: peripheral blood. Receptor source: a man aged 35 to 55 with active or convalescent COVID-19.

This chain links TRBV6-5 with TRBJ2-2, with 8 bases aligning to TRBD2. V gave up 7 bases and J gave up 3 bases; unmatched junction bases: 4. This CDR3 comprises 14 residues. Germline V gene sequence: CDR1 MNHEY, CDR2 SVGAGI. In nucleotides, the CDR3 is TGTGCCAGCACAGCGGGGGCCGACACCGGGGAGCTGTTTTTT. It is translated as CASTAGADTGELFF.

The chain recombines TRBV7-2 with TRBJ2-3, with 9 bases aligning to TRBD1. The V gene end was trimmed by 5 bases and the J gene end by 8 bases; junction bases not matched to a gene: 14. The CDR3 is 16 amino acids. Germline CDR1 is SGHTA and CDR2 is FQGNSA. The CDR3 protein is CASSPRPGQGSGTQYF. The CDR3 bases are TGTGCCAGCAGCCCCAGACCGGGACAGGGAAGCGGTACGCAGTATTTT. The variable domain in full, with the rest retrieved from reference TRBV7-2 and TRBJ2-3, is GAGVSQSPSNKVTEKGKDVELRCDPISGHTALYWYRQSLGQGLEFLIYFQGNSAPDKSGLPSDRFSAERTGGSVSTLTIQRTQQEDSAVYLCASSPRPGQGSGTQYFGPGTRLTVL.

This chain connects TRBV7-2 to TRBJ2-1; unclear D gene. The length of the CDR3 is 13 residues. Germline CDR1 and CDR2: SGHTA and FQGNSA. Trimming stripped 1 base from V and 2 bases from J, with 3 bases between. CDR3 amino acids: CASSLVAYNEQFF. The CDR3 DNA reads as TGTGCCAGCAGCTTAGTAGCCTACAATGAGCAGTTCTTC.

CDR3 sequence: CATSRDSGRLETQYF. The CDR3 DNA follows: TGTGCCACCAGCAGAGATAGCGGCAGATTAGAGACCCAGTACTTC. The V call is TRBV15, the J call TRBJ2-5, with TRBD2 as a possible D gene (6 bases). Looked up from germline, CDR1 is LNHNV and CDR2 is YYDKDF (reference sequence). V was shortened by 0 bases and J by 4 bases, with 12 bases between the two germline ends. The CDR3 contains 15 residues.